The entry that follows covers one T cell receptor (beta chain) sequence. Its antigen remains undetermined. No much larger clone exists at a distance of one base, and base qualities are not known. Collaborating institutions collected whole blood in K2EDTA tubes following their own protocols. For TCRbeta analysis, collaborators shipped samples as frozen whole blood, isolated PBMCs, or DNA extracted from either of those sample types. The immunoSEQ Assay, a bias-controlled multiplex PCR, was used to amplify TCRbeta CDR3 regions from genomic DNA. Under the source paper's analysis protocol: The number of nucleated cells in each sample was estimated from the amplification of reference gene primers within the assay. To quantify the absolute abundance of each unique TCRbeta CDR3 rearrangement, sequence reads were collapsed and filtered. Productive Simpson clonality was computed per sample as the square root of Simpson's diversity index over productive rearrangements. Sourced from immuneACCESS, this table was stored by TCRdb with only in-frame sequences that have V and J called. A share of the clones is absent; for the studies checked, an unresolved V gene accounts for under half, and the remainder has no known explanation. The DNA gave D and trimming, while V, J and clone size come from that table. The sample includes about 230,000 clones, with approximately 87% observed a single time. Just over 2.5% of the sample is in the top ten clones.

Including the terminal cysteine and phenylalanine, the CDR3 comprises 15 residues. Of all the DNA, just the CDR3 is kept, 45 bases in frame from base 1. CDR1 and CDR2 are drawn from the germline V gene (reference sequence): LGHDT, YNNKEL. V is shortened by 4 bases, J by 3 bases, and the region joining them spans 14 bases. These data belong to a study of blood T cell repertoires in COVID-19 (dated by TCRdb to 2020 to 2022). For the study in its entirety: Samples from collaborators originated in the United States, Italy and Spain and spanned both the acute and convalescent phases of COVID-19. The material from the prospective study consisted of cDNA or gDNA derived from T cells, B-cell-depleted T cells, or PBMCs. The dataset comprised deeply sampled blood TCRbeta repertoires from subjects exposed to, actively infected with, or recovered from COVID-19. A freely available public database, intended as a resource for researchers studying the immune response to SARS-CoV-2, is where the repertoires were released. Samples were obtained from the ongoing ImmuneRACE study (first 160 participants) and from about 1,300 subjects provided by 6 global collaborators. A de-identified subject ID, COVID-19 status, age in years and sex were almost always included in the sample metadata. Where HLA class I and class II types were available, the types were taken from metadata supplied by the sample provider, not from assay-based typing. The paper's findings and limits, for the study overall: The quantity of clinical and demographic metadata differed by source and by participant and was supplied without curation.

This sequence uses TRBV3-1 (or the pseudogene TRBV3-2) and TRBJ2-3; D gene: possibly TRBD2, on 7 matching bases. The clonotype originates from a woman in her 70s with active or convalescent COVID-19. Sequencing was done on a sample of peripheral blood. The nucleotide sequence is given as TGTGCCAGCAGCCCTCCGGGGAGGGGGACAGATACGCAGTATTTT. It encodes CASSPPGRGTDTQYF.